The 29 T cell receptor beta chains reported below all come from one sample, sequenced in a study of TIL therapy for anti-PD-1-resistant metastatic lung cancer (dated by TCRdb to the early 2020s). TCR beta CDR3 regions were amplified from genomic DNA by bias-controlled multiplex PCR with the immunoSEQ v3 hsTCRB kit. TCRdb took this table from immuneACCESS and kept in-frame rearrangements with V and J called. Such tables lack part of the clones; where checked against another copy, unresolved V genes explain under half of the gap, and the rest is unexplained. This sample is represented by more than 45,000 clones; roughly 87% of them were singletons. Just over 2.5% of the sample is in the top ten clones. This specimen's time point label, interpreted: pre-treatment sample, taken before nivolumab and TIL therapy. This specimen consisted of blood, obtained at baseline. The receptor set was obtained from a person aged 25 to 79 with non-small cell lung cancer.

The rearrangement links TRBV14 to TRBJ2-1, with TRBD1 matching over 9 bases. The germline CDR1 and CDR2 sequences are SGHDN and FVKESK. The junction had 9 bases not matched to a gene; V was cut back by 5 bases and J by 7 bases. The CDR3 sequence is 15 residues long. The DNA for the CDR3 is TGTGCCAGCAGCAAACGACAGGGGGTTAGGAATGAGCAGTTCTTC. The encoded protein is CASSKRQGVRNEQFF.

The V gene is TRBV27, the J gene TRBJ1-2, with D perhaps matching TRBD1 (5 bases). The germline V gene has CDR1 MNHEY and CDR2 SMNVEV (reference sequence). This CDR3 spans 14 amino acids. V lost 5 bases and J 3 bases, leaving 13 bases between the germline ends. CDR3 amino acids: CASSTRRDHYGYTF. The DNA of the CDR3 is TGTGCCAGCAGTACTAGGAGGGACCACTATGGCTACACCTTC.

The V gene is TRBV9, the J gene TRBJ2-3, with D maybe TRBD1 (6 bases). Trimming left V 4 bases short and J 1 base short, with 13 bases between. This CDR3 contains 15 residues. Looked up from germline, CDR1 is SGDLS and CDR2 is YYNGEE. CDR3 sequence reads: CASSTEGDGTDTQYF. CDR3 sequence (DNA): TGTGCCAGCAGCACCGAGGGGGACGGCACAGATACGCAGTATTTT.

This chain uses TRBV3-1 (or the pseudogene TRBV3-2) with TRBJ2-2, with 9 bases aligning to TRBD2. The CDR3 runs 15 residues. V lost 6 bases to trimming and J lost 2 bases; unmatched junction nucleotides: 4. CDR1 LGHDT and CDR2 YNNKEL come from the germline V gene (reference sequence). CDR3 loop: CASSPSGANTGELFF. The DNA of the CDR3 is TGTGCCAGCAGTCCTAGCGGGGCTAACACCGGGGAGCTGTTTTTT.

This chain links TRBV6-5 with TRBJ2-7, with 7 nucleotides matching TRBD1. Per germline, CDR1 MNHEY and CDR2 SVGAGI. With 2 bases clipped from V and 6 bases from J, the junction kept 7 bases outside the gene matches. There are 14 residues in the CDR3. The CDR3 sequence is CASSYAGTGAEQYF. The CDR3 bases are TGTGCCAGCAGTTACGCCGGCACAGGGGCCGAGCAGTACTTC.

V is TRBV7-6 and J is TRBJ2-7, with 10 bases matching TRBD2. The length of the CDR3 is 18 residues. V was pared by 4 bases and J by 4 bases, with 16 bases of the junction left unmatched. Germline CDR1 SGHVS, CDR2 FNYEAQ. The CDR3, as DNA: TGTGCCAGCAGCTCTACCAATACCGTAGCGGGAGGCGGTTACGAGCAGTACTTC. The encoded protein is CASSSTNTVAGGGYEQYF.

The chain joins TRBV7-3 to TRBJ2-2; D remains ambiguous. The CDR3 consists of 14 residues. In germline, CDR1 is SGHTA, CDR2 FQGTGA. Trimming pared 2 bases from V and 6 bases from J, leaving 10 bases between. The CDR3 DNA is TGTGCCAGCAGCTTAGTTAGGGTTCCCGGGGAGCTGTTTTTT. It encodes CASSLVRVPGELFF.

The rearrangement uses TRBV25-1 and TRBJ1-1, with D perhaps matching TRBD1 (6 bases). Between the trimmed V and J ends, which lost 5 bases and 4 bases, there was a span of 20 bases. Germline CDR1 MGHDK, CDR2 SYGVNS. The CDR3 extends over 16 amino acids. CDR3 protein: CASSLTGHPRGTEAFF. CDR3 coding DNA: TGTGCCAGCAGTCTAACGGGACACCCAAGGGGCACTGAAGCTTTCTTT.

The sample holds one count of this clone. V is TRBV2 and J is TRBJ2-1, with 13 bases that match TRBD2. Losses at the gene ends were 7 bases for V and 0 bases for J; bases not matched to a gene: 12. Per germline, CDR1 SNHLY and CDR2 FYNNEI. This CDR3 is 19 amino acids long. As DNA, the CDR3 is TGTGCCAGCAAAGGGCCGGGACTAGCGGGACACGGCTCCTACAATGAGCAGTTCTTC. As protein: CASKGPGLAGHGSYNEQFF. The whole variable domain, remainder taken from reference TRBV2 and TRBJ2-1, is EPEVTQTPSHQVTQMGQEVILRCVPISNHLYFYWYRQILGQKVEFLVSFYNNEISEKSEIFDDQFSVERPDGSNFTLKIRSTKLEDSAMYFCASKGPGLAGHGSYNEQFFGPGTRLTVL.

The V call is TRBV25-1, the J call TRBJ1-1; no firm D call. The CDR3 has 14 amino acids. The V end lost 2 bases, the J end lost 8 bases, and 15 bases lay between the germline ends. The germline V gene encodes CDR1 MGHDK and CDR2 SYGVNS. In DNA, the CDR3 is TGTGCCAGCAGTGAACTAGGAGGGTCAACCGAAGCTTTCTTT. It translates to CASSELGGSTEAFF.

The V gene is TRBV19, the J gene TRBJ2-7; D tentatively reads TRBD1 or TRBD2 (5 bases each). Germline CDR1 and CDR2: LNHDA and SQIVND (reference sequence). V was trimmed by 9 bases and J by 7 bases, leaving 28 bases between them. The CDR3 consists of 16 residues. CDR3 sequence reads: CASTEGTRLGGAEQYF. The CDR3 region has the DNA TGTGCCAGCACTGAGGGGACCCGTTTAGGTGGGGCTGAGCAGTACTTC.

The V gene is TRBV5-4, the J gene TRBJ2-5; 9 bases match TRBD1. The V segment lost 4 bases and the J segment 11 bases; nucleotides outside the gene matches: 3. CDR1 and CDR2 (germline): SGHNT, YYREEE (reference sequence). The CDR3 runs 11 residues. The CDR3 region is CASSGGQGQYF. CDR3 DNA: TGTGCCAGCAGCGGGGGACAGGGTCAGTACTTC.

The V call is TRBV18, the J call TRBJ1-3; D is undetermined. With 2 bases removed from V and 0 bases from J, the gap between germline ends came to 8 bases. Germline loops: CDR1 KGHSH, CDR2 LQKENI. The CDR3 is 15 amino acids. The CDR3 bases are TGTGCCAGCTCACCAACAGCGAGCTCTGGAAACACCATATATTTT. Residues: CASSPTASSGNTIYF.

The genes are TRBV12-3 or TRBV12-4 and TRBJ2-3; D ambiguous. The CDR3 extends over 13 amino acids. Deletions cut 6 bases from V and 0 bases from J, with 7 bases between. The CDR3 DNA sequence: TGTGCCAGCAGCTTCGACAGCACAGATACGCAGTATTTT. Protein: CASSFDSTDTQYF.

The chain has TRBV15 and TRBJ2-7, with D tentatively TRBD2 (6 bases). V gave up 0 bases and J gave up 2 bases, with 11 bases separating them. Germline assignment: CDR1 LNHNV and CDR2 YYDKDF (reference sequence). The CDR3 loop spans 15 amino acids. CDR3 DNA sequence: TGTGCCACCAGCAGAGATCTACTAGCACCCTACGAGCAGTACTTC. This sequence encodes CATSRDLLAPYEQYF.

V gene TRBV29-1 combines with J gene TRBJ2-1; D may be TRBD2 (6 bases). Germline loops: CDR1 SQVTM, CDR2 ANQGSEA. This CDR3 is built from 15 residues. The V end lost 2 bases, the J end lost 5 bases, and 16 bases lay between the germline ends. The CDR3 nucleotides are TGCAGCGTTGAATTTAACGGGAGAGGAAACAATGAGCAGTTCTTC. Residues: CSVEFNGRGNNEQFF.

The chain joins TRBV6-6 to TRBJ1-5, with TRBD1 matching 8 bases. The CDR3 extends over 17 amino acids. The V segment lost 5 bases and the J segment 1 base; nucleotides outside the gene matches: 10. Germline V gene data show CDR1 as MNHNY and CDR2 as SVGAGI (reference sequence). Here the CDR3 reads CASSLGQGRMSNQPQHF. The DNA of the CDR3 is TGTGCCAGCAGTCTCGGACAGGGAAGAATGAGCAATCAGCCCCAGCATTTT.

This clone has a single count. This rearrangement joins TRBV25-1 to TRBJ2-1; weak D call: TRBD1 (6 bases). V gave up 1 base and J gave up 14 bases, with 15 bases separating them. This CDR3 has 13 residues. Germline V CDR1 and CDR2: MGHDK, SYGVNS. The CDR3 nucleotides read TGTGCCAGCAGTGAATCGGGGACACCTCAGGAGTTCTTC. Protein sequence: CASSESGTPQEFF.

The rearrangement uses TRBV30 and TRBJ2-5; D is undetermined. V gave up 1 base and J gave up 5 bases, with 17 bases separating them. The CDR3 spans 15 residues. Germline CDR1 and CDR2: GTSNPN and SVGIG (reference sequence). The CDR3 nucleotides are TGTGCCTGGAGTGCGTCTCGCCAGATCGGGGAGACCCAGTACTTC. Translation: CAWSASRQIGETQYF.

This sequence joins TRBV5-4 and TRBJ2-1, with D hard to call. The ends were cut back, 4 bases at V and 2 bases at J, with 13 bases in the middle. Germline CDR1 is SGHNT and CDR2 is YYREEE (reference sequence). The CDR3 runs 15 residues. The CDR3 loop reads CASSTSRGPYNEQFF. CDR3 in DNA: TGTGCCAGCAGCACATCCCGCGGTCCCTACAATGAGCAGTTCTTC.

This sequence joins TRBV7-2 and TRBJ1-5; 7 positions agree with TRBD1. Unmatched junction bases numbered 13, after V lost 2 bases and J lost 6 bases. The CDR3 loop spans 17 amino acids. Looked up from germline, CDR1 is SGHTA and CDR2 is FQGNSA. CDR3 protein: CASSLFPDREIVQPQHF. In DNA form, the CDR3 reads TGTGCCAGCAGCTTATTCCCCGACAGGGAAATCGTTCAGCCCCAGCATTTT. The full variable domain, its missing parts supplied by reference TRBV7-2 and TRBJ1-5, is GAGVSQSPSNKVTEKGKDVELRCDPISGHTALYWYRQSLGQGLEFLIYFQGNSAPDKSGLPSDRFSAERTGGSVSTLTIQRTQQEDSAVYLCASSLFPDREIVQPQHFGDGTRLSIL.

The chain employs TRBV27 and TRBJ2-2; weak D call: TRBD2 (7 bases). Germline CDR1 reads MNHEY; CDR2 reads SMNVEV (reference sequence). Trimming took off 3 bases at V and 9 bases at J, with 14 bases between the two ends. The CDR3 is made up of 14 amino acids. CDR3 loop: CASSLGAGDRELFF. DNA for the CDR3: TGTGCCAGCAGTTTGGGGGCGGGGGACCGGGAGCTGTTTTTT.

The chain has TRBV14 and TRBJ2-1, with a possible D match to TRBD2 (6 bases). Looked up from germline, CDR1 is SGHDN and CDR2 is FVKESK. Trimming shortened V by 2 bases and J by 2 bases, and 10 bases separated the two germline ends. There are 15 residues in the CDR3. The DNA of the CDR3 is TGTGCCAGCAGCCAATTGCGGGACCCCTACAATGAGCAGTTCTTC. This sequence encodes CASSQLRDPYNEQFF.

V gene TRBV5-1 combines with J gene TRBJ1-1; D unresolved. There are 16 residues in the CDR3. Trimming removed 0 bases from V and 0 bases from J, with 12 bases in between. CDR1 is SGHRS and CDR2 is YFSETQ in the germline V gene. CDR3 bases: TGCGCCAGCAGCTTGGAACCAGTAACTATGAACACTGAAGCTTTCTTT. Its protein product is CASSLEPVTMNTEAFF.

The chain employs TRBV9 and TRBJ2-7; D remains ambiguous. The germline V gene has CDR1 SGDLS and CDR2 YYNGEE. The CDR3 spans 13 residues. V shed 0 bases and J shed 6 bases, with 10 bases lying between them. The CDR3 bases are TGTGCCAGCAGCGTAGAACTGTGGGGCGAGCAGTACTTC. It encodes CASSVELWGEQYF.

V gene TRBV7-6 combines with J gene TRBJ2-1, with TRBD2 matching 7 bases. The CDR3 totals 14 residues. Trimming cost V 3 bases and J 7 bases; bases outside gene matches: 6. In germline, CDR1 is SGHVS, CDR2 FNYEAQ. The CDR3 nucleotides are TGTGCCAGCAGCTTCTATCCTAGCGGTAATGAGCAGTTCTTC. The encoded protein is CASSFYPSGNEQFF.

The chain is built from TRBV12-3 or TRBV12-4 and TRBJ1-1, with D possibly being TRBD1 (6 bases). With 6 bases removed from V and 0 bases from J, the gap between germline ends came to 8 bases. CDR3 length equals 13 residues. This chain's CDR3 is CASSRQVNTEAFF. CDR3 DNA sequence: TGTGCCAGCAGCCGACAGGTGAACACTGAAGCTTTCTTT.

This chain uses TRBV7-6 with TRBJ2-2; 14 bases fit TRBD2. The CDR3 covers 17 residues. The germline V gene has CDR1 SGHVS and CDR2 FNYEAQ. V trimming: 6 bases; J trimming: 6 bases; junction bases outside the gene matches: 9. CDR3 sequence: CASSPHLTSGGAGELFF. In DNA form, the CDR3 reads TGTGCCAGCAGTCCACACTTGACTAGCGGGGGGGCCGGGGAGCTGTTTTTT.

This sequence joins TRBV6-1 and TRBJ1-4; 8 nucleotides agree with TRBD1. Germline assignment: CDR1 MNHNS and CDR2 SASEGT. This CDR3 is 16 amino acids long. With 4 bases clipped from V and 3 bases from J, the junction kept 7 bases outside the gene matches. CDR3 sequence reads: CASSVVRGRSNEKLFF. The CDR3 DNA reads TGTGCCAGCAGTGTAGTCAGGGGGCGATCTAATGAAAAACTGTTTTTT.